The next 8 T cell receptor beta chains were all read from a single sample in a study of identical twins. In TCRdb, the 5' RACE reads were re-called with MiXCR into one record per CDR3 protein. Altogether fewer than 800,000 distinct CDR3 sequences are present, 7.1% being singletons, with the ten largest covering 1.6%. These data are also associated with another study on yellow fever vaccine responses in identical twins.

Sequencing was performed on PBMCs. The receptors were gathered from a woman aged 18-29 years in good health.

In its sample, this clonotype was seen a few times. This rearrangement joins TRBV20-1 to TRBJ1-1, with 7 bases that match TRBD1. J was trimmed by 5 bases and V by 6 bases; bases with no gene match: 9. The CDR3 contains 13 residues. CDR1 and CDR2 from the germline V gene are DFQATT and SNEGSKA (reference sequence). Here the CDR3 DNA reads TGCAGTGCGGGTGGGACAGCGAGGACTGAAGCTTTCTTT. This encodes CSAGGTARTEAFF.

Many counts were recorded for this clonotype. The V call is TRBV10-3, the J call TRBJ1-1; tentative D call: TRBD1 (6 bases). Germline values: CDR1 ENHRY, CDR2 SYGVKD. The CDR3 has 15 amino acids. Trimming stripped 8 bases from V and 1 base from J, with 17 bases between. The DNA for the CDR3 is TGTGCCATCGGAGAAACAGGGCCGGGGAACACTGAAGCTTTCTTT. It yields the protein CAIGETGPGNTEAFF.

This clonotype was observed at least ten times. This sequence joins TRBV20-1 and TRBJ2-5; possibly TRBD1 or TRBD2 for D (5 bases each). V lost 5 bases and J lost 2, with 15 bases in between. The CDR3 is made up of 14 amino acids. CDR1 and CDR2 from the germline V gene are DFQATT and SNEGSKA (reference sequence). For the CDR3, the DNA is TGCAGTGCTCCAAGGGGAGTTGGGCAAGAGACCCAGTACTTC. Protein product: CSAPRGVGQETQYF.

The rearrangement uses TRBV6-5 and TRBJ2-1; TRBD2 agrees at 13 bases. Germline values: CDR1 MNHEY, CDR2 SVGAGI. The CDR3 has 18 amino acids. J gave up 1 base and V 2 bases, and 5 bases lay outside the gene matches. The CDR3 protein is CASSYRWTSGSSYNEQFF. CDR3 in DNA: TGTGCCAGCAGTTACCGATGGACTAGCGGGAGTTCCTACAATGAGCAGTTCTTC.

This clonotype has a count of ten or more. J is TRBJ1-1 and V is TRBV12-3 or TRBV12-4, with D maybe TRBD1 (6 bases). The CDR3 covers 16 residues. V was shortened by 5 bases and J by 2 bases, with 18 bases between the two germline ends. The CDR3 nucleotides are TGTGCCAGCAGTCCCATAACCGGGACAACTAACACTGAAGCTTTCTTT. Its translation: CASSPITGTTNTEAFF.

This clonotype was observed at least ten times. The chain is built from TRBV29-1 and TRBJ2-5; D gene unclear. The ends were cut back, 6 bases at V and 0 bases at J, with 17 bases in the middle. The CDR3 runs to 15 residues. The germline V gene has CDR1 SQVTM and CDR2 ANQGSEA. Written as DNA, the CDR3 is TGCAGCGTCTTCCTTCCACGGGCGAACCAAGAGACCCAGTACTTC. This gives the protein CSVFLPRANQETQYF.

The sample holds many counts of this clonotype. The chain recombines TRBV12-3 or TRBV12-4 with TRBJ2-5; 10 positions match TRBD1. The CDR3 loop spans 14 amino acids. Trimming removed 5 bases from V and 4 bases from J; junction bases left unmatched: 4. The chain's CDR3 is CASSPRDRGETQYF. CDR3 in DNA: TGTGCCAGCAGTCCCCGGGACAGGGGAGAGACCCAGTACTTC.

This clonotype was seen more than once but under ten times. The rearrangement links TRBV9 to TRBJ2-7; 9 nucleotides align to TRBD1. CDR1 is SGDLS, CDR2 YYNGEE, per germline. V lost 2 bases to trimming and J lost 7 bases; unmatched junction nucleotides: 7. This CDR3 is built from 14 residues. DNA of the CDR3: TGTGCCAGCAGCGTTTCTGGACAGGGGACGGAGCAGTACTTC. Translation gives CASSVSGQGTEQYF.